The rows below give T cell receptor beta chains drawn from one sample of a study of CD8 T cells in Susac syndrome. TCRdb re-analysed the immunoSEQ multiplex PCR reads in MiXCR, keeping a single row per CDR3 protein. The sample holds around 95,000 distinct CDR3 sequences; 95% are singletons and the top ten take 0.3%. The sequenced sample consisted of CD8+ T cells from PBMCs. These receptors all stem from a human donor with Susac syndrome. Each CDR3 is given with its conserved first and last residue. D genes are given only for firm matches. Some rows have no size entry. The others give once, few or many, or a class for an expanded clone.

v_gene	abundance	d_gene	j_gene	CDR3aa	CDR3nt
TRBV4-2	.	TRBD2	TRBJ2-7	CASSQESGLAVMYEQYF	TGTGCCAGCAGCCAAGAATCCGGACTAGCGGTAATGTACGAGCAGTACTTC
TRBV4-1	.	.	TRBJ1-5	CASSQVSVTDSNQPQHF	TGCGCCAGCAGCCAAGTTTCCGTGACCGATAGCAATCAGCCCCAGCATTTT
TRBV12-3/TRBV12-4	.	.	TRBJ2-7	CASRPNGRGGIYEQYF	TGTGCCAGCAGACCAAACGGCAGGGGTGGGATCTACGAGCAGTACTTC
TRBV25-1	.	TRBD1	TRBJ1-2	CASSGQGPLYGYTF	TGTGCCAGCAGTGGACAGGGGCCTCTCTATGGCTACACCTTC
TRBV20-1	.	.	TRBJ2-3	CSARGGKRDTQYF	TGCAGTGCTAGAGGAGGGAAACGAGATACGCAGTATTTT
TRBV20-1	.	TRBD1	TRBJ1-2	CSASGTGDYGYTF	TGCAGTGCTAGTGGGACAGGGGACTATGGCTACACCTTC
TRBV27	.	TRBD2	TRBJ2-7	CASSLRREGQEQYF	TGTGCCAGCAGTTTAAGGCGGGAGGGCCAAGAGCAGTACTTC
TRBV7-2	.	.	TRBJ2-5	CASSLVSFVAEQETQYF	TGTGCCAGCAGCTTAGTATCTTTTGTAGCGGAGCAAGAGACCCAGTACTTC
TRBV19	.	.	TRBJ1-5	CASSMGGGAISNQPQHF	TGTGCCAGTAGTATGGGTGGGGGGGCGATAAGCAATCAGCCCCAGCATTTT
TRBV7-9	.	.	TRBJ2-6	CASSLSWANVLTF	TGTGCCAGCAGCTTAAGCTGGGCCAACGTCCTGACTTTC
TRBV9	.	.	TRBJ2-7	CASSEGGTAAYEQYF	TGTGCCAGCAGCGAGGGTGGGACCGCCGCCTACGAGCAGTACTTC
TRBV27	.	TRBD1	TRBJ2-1	CASSWDSSYNEQFF	TGTGCCAGCAGTTGGGACAGCTCCTACAATGAGCAGTTCTTC
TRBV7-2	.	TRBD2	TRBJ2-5	CASSLVASGRAGETQYF	TGTGCCAGCAGCTTAGTTGCTAGCGGGAGGGCCGGAGAGACCCAGTACTTC
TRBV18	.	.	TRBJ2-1	CASSPWSSGTYNEQFF	TGTGCCAGCTCACCCTGGTCCTCCGGAACGTACAATGAGCAGTTCTTC
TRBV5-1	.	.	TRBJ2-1	CASRLGREQFF	TGCGCCAGCAGACTAGGTCGCGAGCAGTTCTTC
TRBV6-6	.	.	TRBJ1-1	CASSIGGEAFF	TGTGCCAGCAGTATAGGGGGAGAGGCTTTCTTT
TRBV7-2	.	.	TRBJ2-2	CASSLRLDPSGELFF	TGTGCCAGCAGCTTACGACTAGATCCATCCGGGGAGCTGTTTTTT
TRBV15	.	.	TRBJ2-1	CATSRDRGNNEQFF	TGTGCCACCAGCAGAGATCGCGGTAACAATGAGCAGTTCTTC
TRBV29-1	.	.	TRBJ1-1	CSVVMGTEAFF	TGCAGCGTTGTGATGGGGACTGAAGCTTTCTTT
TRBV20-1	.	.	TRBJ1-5	CSARDLGGQPQHF	TGCAGTGCTAGAGATTTGGGCGGTCAGCCCCAGCATTTT
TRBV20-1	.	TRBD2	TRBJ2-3	CSADSGRSTDTQYF	TGCAGTGCCGATAGCGGGAGAAGCACAGATACGCAGTATTTT
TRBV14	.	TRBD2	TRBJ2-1	CASSQDRGGRAHNEQFF	TGTGCCAGCAGCCAAGATCGGGGCGGGAGGGCCCACAATGAGCAGTTCTTC
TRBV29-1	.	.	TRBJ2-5	CSVVLGGGLAQYF	TGCAGCGTTGTTCTAGGGGGGGGGTTGGCCCAGTACTTC
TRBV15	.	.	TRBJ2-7	CATSPSMDGTSYEQYF	TGTGCCACCAGCCCCTCTATGGACGGAACCTCCTACGAGCAGTACTTC
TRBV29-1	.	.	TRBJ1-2	CSVPWRGGGYTF	TGCAGCGTCCCATGGAGGGGAGGTGGCTACACCTTC
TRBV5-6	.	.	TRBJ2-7	CASSRALYEQYF	TGTGCCAGCAGCCGGGCCCTCTACGAGCAGTACTTC
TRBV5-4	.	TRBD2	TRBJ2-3	CASSLIGLAGATDTQYF	TGTGCCAGCAGCCTAATCGGGCTAGCGGGGGCCACAGATACGCAGTATTTT
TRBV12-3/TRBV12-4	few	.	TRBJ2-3	CASSLLRGTDTQYF	TGTGCCAGCAGTTTGTTAAGAGGCACAGATACGCAGTATTTT
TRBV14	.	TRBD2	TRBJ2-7	CASSQGRGVLYEQYF	TGTGCCAGCAGCCAAGGACGGGGGGTACTCTACGAGCAGTACTTC
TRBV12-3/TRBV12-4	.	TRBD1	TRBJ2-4	CASRGLRGNIQYF	TGTGCCAGCAGAGGGCTCAGGGGGAACATTCAGTACTTC
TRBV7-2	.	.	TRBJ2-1	CASSPQAAYEQFF	TGTGCCAGCAGCCCACAAGCGGCATACGAGCAGTTCTTC
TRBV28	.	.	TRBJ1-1	CASSPGTLGAFF	TGTGCCAGCAGCCCCGGGACGCTTGGAGCTTTCTTT
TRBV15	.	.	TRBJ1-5	CATGHSGSQPQHF	TGTGCCACCGGCCACTCAGGGTCTCAGCCCCAGCATTTT
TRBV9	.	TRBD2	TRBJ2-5	CASSVVVAGGRETQYF	TGTGCCAGCAGCGTAGTGGTAGCGGGGGGCAGGGAGACCCAGTACTTC
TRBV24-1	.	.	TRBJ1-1	CATSRGMNTEAFF	TGTGCCACCAGTAGGGGCATGAACACTGAAGCTTTCTTT
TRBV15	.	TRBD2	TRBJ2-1	CATSTGGVHEQFF	TGTGCCACCAGCACCGGGGGGGTCCATGAGCAGTTCTTC